This TCR beta chain was identified in a study of STAT5B mutations in CD4+ large granular lymphocyte leukemia. Regarding this clone: Its antigen is currently unknown.

Control samples were healthy donors' buffy coats. Whole-study results and caveats: Without putative leukemic clones, patient CD4-sorted repertoires remained more clonal than healthy CD4+ repertoires. About 26% of private leukemic clonotypes occurred rarely in other patients' non-leukemic repertoires.

Germline CDR1 reads SGHAT; CDR2 reads FQDESV (reference sequence). Unmatched junction bases numbered 10, after V lost 4 bases and J lost 5 bases. CDR3 size: 15 residues. Clones were read by immunoSEQ multiplex PCR, and TCRdb kept only the in-frame ones, dropping some. The sample includes approximately 27,000 clones, around 86% of them seen just once. The receptor comes from a human donor in good health. Sequencing was carried out using CD4+ T cells from blood buffy coats. The J gene is TRBJ1-2, the V gene TRBV11-1; TRBD1 aligns across 7 bases. Written as DNA, the CDR3 is TGTGCCAGCAGCTACCCCGGGACAGCCCCTTATGGCTACACCTTC. Translated, it gives CASSYPGTAPYGYTF.